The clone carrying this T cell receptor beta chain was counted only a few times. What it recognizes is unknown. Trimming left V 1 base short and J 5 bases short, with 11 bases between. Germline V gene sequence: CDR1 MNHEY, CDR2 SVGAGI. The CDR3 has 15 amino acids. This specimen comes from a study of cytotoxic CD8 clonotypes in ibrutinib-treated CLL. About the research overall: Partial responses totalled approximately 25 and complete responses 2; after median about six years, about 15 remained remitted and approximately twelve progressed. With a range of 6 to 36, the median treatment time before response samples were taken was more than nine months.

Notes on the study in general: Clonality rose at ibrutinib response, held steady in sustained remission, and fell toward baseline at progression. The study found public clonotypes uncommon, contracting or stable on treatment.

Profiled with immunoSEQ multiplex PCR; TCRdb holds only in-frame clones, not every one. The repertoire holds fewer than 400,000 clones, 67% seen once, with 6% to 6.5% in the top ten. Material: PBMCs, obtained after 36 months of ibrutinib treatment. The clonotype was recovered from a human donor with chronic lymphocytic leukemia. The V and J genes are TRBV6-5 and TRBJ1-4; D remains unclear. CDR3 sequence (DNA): TGTGCCAGCAGTTACTTTCCGGTTATGAATGAAAAACTGTTTTTT. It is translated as CASSYFPVMNEKLFF.